What follows are 4 T cell receptor beta chains derived from one specimen sequenced in a study of blood T cell repertoires in COVID-19. Method: immunoSEQ multiplex PCR; TCRdb's copy keeps in-frame clones and lacks some. The sample holds some 99,000 clones, about 90% seen once. Source material: peripheral blood. All receptors derive from a human donor in a cohort sampled during active COVID-19.

The chain uses TRBV9 and TRBJ2-1, with D maybe TRBD1 (5 bases). CDR3 length: 15 residues. Germline V gene lookup returns CDR1 SGDLS and CDR2 YYNGEE. V was pared by 5 bases and J by 3 bases, with 15 bases between. The CDR3 DNA reads TGTGCCAGCAGTCCAGGGTCCAAACACTACAATGAGCAGTTCTTC. Encoded protein: CASSPGSKHYNEQFF.

V is TRBV24-1 and J is TRBJ2-2; 7 bases are a match to TRBD1. Per the germline V gene, CDR1 is KGHDR and CDR2 is SFDVKD. Germline trimming cut 9 bases from V and 1 base from J; bases unmatched to any gene: 4. The CDR3 has 14 amino acids. CDR3 sequence reads: CATQYRGNTGELFF. In DNA form, the CDR3 reads TGTGCCACCCAATACAGGGGGAACACCGGGGAGCTGTTTTTT.

The chain has TRBV7-2 and TRBJ1-5, with 8 bases matching TRBD1. Germline-derived CDR1 and CDR2 are SGHTA and FQGNSA. V was clipped by 5 bases and J by 7 bases; unmatched bases: 7. This CDR3 has 14 amino acids. The CDR3 sequence is CASSPDRGRQPQHF. The CDR3 region has the DNA TGTGCCAGCAGCCCCGACAGGGGACGACAGCCCCAGCATTTT.

V usage is TRBV18 and J usage is TRBJ1-1; D is perhaps TRBD1 (6 bases). Trimming removed 6 bases at V and 6 bases at J, with 20 bases between. Germline values: CDR1 KGHSH, CDR2 LQKENI. This CDR3 contains 15 residues. The CDR3 here is CASSIRAGEYPEAFF. The CDR3 coding sequence is TGTGCCAGCTCCATAAGGGCAGGGGAATACCCTGAAGCTTTCTTT.